One and the same sample provided the 9 T cell receptor beta chains below, sequenced in a study of shared clonotypes between healthy human individuals. Produced via immunoSEQ multiplex PCR; TCRdb's table is partial and in-frame only. The table lists about 340,000 clones, about 70% of them singletons. Sequenced material: memory CD4+ T cells sorted from blood. Subset meaning: CD45RA-negative fraction. These receptors were collected from a man aged 25-45 years in good health.

This clone was seen repeatedly, ten times or more. At one boundary the junction diverges from the germline segment, which might be a read error. This chain links TRBV29-1 with TRBJ1-5, with D uncertain. CDR1 SQVTM and CDR2 ANQGSEA come from the germline V gene. The CDR3 covers 13 residues. The CDR3, as DNA: TGCAGCGTGGAAGGACGGGAAGGGCAGCCCCAGCATTTT. As protein: CSVEGREGQPQHF. The full variable domain, its missing parts supplied by reference TRBV29-1 and TRBJ1-5, is SAVISQKPSRDICQRGTSLTIQCQVDSQVTMMFWYRQQPGQSLTLIATANQGSEATYESGFVIDKFPISRPNLTFSTLTVSNMSPEDSSIYLCSVEGREGQPQHFGDGTRLSIL.

The chain employs TRBV11-2 and TRBJ1-3; D ambiguous. CDR1 is SGHAT, CDR2 FQNNGV, per germline. V gave up 1 base and J gave up 4 bases, with 5 bases separating them. This CDR3 has 13 amino acids. In DNA form, the CDR3 reads TGTGCCAGCAGCTTAGGGGTCGGAAACACCATATATTTT. Protein sequence: CASSLGVGNTIYF.

The chain links TRBV30 to TRBJ2-5, with a weak D call TRBD2 (5 bases). V gave up 1 base and J gave up 4 bases, with 13 bases separating them. Germline lookup yields CDR1 GTSNPN and CDR2 SVGIG (reference sequence). This CDR3 has 14 residues. The CDR3 region is CAWSATSTGETQYF. The CDR3, as DNA: TGTGCCTGGAGTGCTACTAGTACCGGAGAGACCCAGTACTTC.

The V call is TRBV27, the J call TRBJ2-6; possible D gene TRBD1, 6 bases. Germline CDR1 MNHEY, CDR2 SMNVEV (reference sequence). The CDR3 extends over 16 amino acids. Trimming cost V 1 base and J 4 bases, with 11 bases left between them. The CDR3 DNA follows: TGTGCCAGCAGTTTATTGGGACATACCGGGGCCAACGTCCTGACTTTC. Protein product: CASSLLGHTGANVLTF.

The chain combines TRBV9 with TRBJ2-4; 9 positions match TRBD1. Per germline, CDR1 SGDLS and CDR2 YYNGEE. With 3 bases clipped from V and 0 bases from J, the junction kept 7 bases outside the gene matches. This CDR3 region has 17 residues. The CDR3 DNA reads as TGTGCCAGCAGCGGATGGACAGGGGACCTAGCCAAAAACATTCAGTACTTC. Translated: CASSGWTGDLAKNIQYF.

For this clone: The junction departs from germline at one end; a sequencing error may be responsible. The rearrangement joins TRBV2 to TRBJ1-5; 8 bases line up with TRBD1. This CDR3 is 14 amino acids long. Germline CDR1 reads SNHLY; CDR2 reads FYNNEI. CDR3 loop: CASREGQGSQPQHF. The DNA for the CDR3 is TGTGCCAGCAGGGAAGGACAGGGAAGTCAGCCCCAGCATTTT.

This chain uses TRBV5-1 with TRBJ1-5; D not resolved. Between the trimmed V and J ends, which lost 6 bases and 6 bases, there was a span of 10 bases. From germline, CDR1 is SGHRS and CDR2 YFSETQ. CDR3 length: 12 residues. Written as DNA, the CDR3 is TGCGCCAGCAAGGCGGTGGTTCAGCCCCAGCATTTT. This sequence encodes CASKAVVQPQHF.

The V gene is TRBV2, the J gene TRBJ1-2, with 9 bases fitting TRBD1. The germline V gene encodes CDR1 SNHLY and CDR2 FYNNEI. The V and J ends lost 6 bases and 4 bases, in that order; junction bases with no gene match: 6. The CDR3 length is 14 residues. The CDR3 loop reads CASRPGTGSYGYTF. As DNA, the CDR3 is TGTGCCAGCAGACCCGGGACAGGGAGCTATGGCTACACCTTC.

This clone was found a few times. This sequence joins TRBV19 and TRBJ1-5, with D hard to call. V lost 8 bases to trimming and J lost 1 base, with 12 bases between them. The CDR3 sequence is 14 residues long. Germline V gives CDR1 LNHDA, CDR2 SQIVND (reference sequence). The CDR3 here is CASQRRRSNQPQHF. DNA of the CDR3: TGTGCCAGTCAACGGCGGCGGAGCAATCAGCCCCAGCATTTT. The entire variable domain, with the rest obtained from reference TRBV19 and TRBJ1-5, is as follows: DGGITQSPKYLFRKEGQNVTLSCEQNLNHDAMYWYRQDPGQGLRLIYYSQIVNDFQKGDIAEGYSVSREKKESFPLTVTSAQKNPTAFYLCASQRRRSNQPQHFGDGTRLSIL.